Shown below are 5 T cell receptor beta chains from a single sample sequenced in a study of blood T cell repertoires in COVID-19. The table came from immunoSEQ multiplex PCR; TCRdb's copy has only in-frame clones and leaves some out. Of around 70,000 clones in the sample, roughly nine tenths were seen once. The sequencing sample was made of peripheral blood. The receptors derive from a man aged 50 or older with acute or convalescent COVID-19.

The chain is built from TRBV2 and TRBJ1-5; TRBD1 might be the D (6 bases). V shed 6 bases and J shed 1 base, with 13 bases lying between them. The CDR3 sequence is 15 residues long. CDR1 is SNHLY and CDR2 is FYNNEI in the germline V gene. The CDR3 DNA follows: TGTGCCAGCAGGGGGGCCGGGATGAGCAATCAGCCCCAGCATTTT. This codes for CASRGAGMSNQPQHF.

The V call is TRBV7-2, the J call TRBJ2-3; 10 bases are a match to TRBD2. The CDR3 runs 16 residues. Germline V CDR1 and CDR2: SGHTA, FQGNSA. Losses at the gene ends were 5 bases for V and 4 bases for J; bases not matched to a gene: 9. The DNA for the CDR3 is TGTGCCAGCAGCGCAATGCTAGCGGGGGTCTCAGATACGCAGTATTTT. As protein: CASSAMLAGVSDTQYF.

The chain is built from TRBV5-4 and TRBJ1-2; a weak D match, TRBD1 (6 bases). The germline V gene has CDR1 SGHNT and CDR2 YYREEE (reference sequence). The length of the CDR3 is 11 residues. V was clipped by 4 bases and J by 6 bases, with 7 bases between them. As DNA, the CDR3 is TGTGCCAGCAGCCCAGGGGATGGCTACACCTTC. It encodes CASSPGDGYTF.

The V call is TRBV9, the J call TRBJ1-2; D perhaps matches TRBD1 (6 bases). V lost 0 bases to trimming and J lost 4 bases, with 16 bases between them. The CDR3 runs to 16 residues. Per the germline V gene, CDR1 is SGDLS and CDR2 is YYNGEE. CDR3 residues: CASSVGPAQGPYGYTF. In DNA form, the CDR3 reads TGTGCCAGCAGCGTAGGCCCGGCCCAGGGGCCCTATGGCTACACCTTC. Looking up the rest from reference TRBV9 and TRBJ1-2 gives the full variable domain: DSGVTQTPKHLITATGQRVTLRCSPRSGDLSVYWYQQSLDQGLQFLIQYYNGEERAKGNILERFSAQQFPDLHSELNLSSLELGDSALYFCASSVGPAQGPYGYTFGSGTRLTVV.

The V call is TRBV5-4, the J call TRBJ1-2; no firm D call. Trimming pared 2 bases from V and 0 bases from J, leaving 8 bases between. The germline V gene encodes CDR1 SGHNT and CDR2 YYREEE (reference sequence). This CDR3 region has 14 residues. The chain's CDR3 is CASSFEEANYGYTF. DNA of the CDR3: TGTGCCAGCAGCTTCGAGGAAGCTAACTATGGCTACACCTTC.